This T cell receptor beta chain was sequenced during a study of blood T cell repertoires in COVID-19. Study as a whole: Sites across the United States, Italy and Spain contributed samples from acute and convalescent COVID-19. Nucleic acid was either cDNA or gDNA, and it came from T cells, B-cell-depleted T cells, or PBMCs.

As originally analysed: Reference gene primer amplification yielded estimated nucleated cell counts. The assay was immunoSEQ multiplex PCR, and TCRdb's table has in-frame clones only and misses some. V, J and clone size derive from that table, while D and trimming were established from the DNA sequence. In the table there are about 100,000 clones, around 87% of which are singletons. V shed 2 bases and J shed 0 bases, with 12 bases lying between them. Per germline, CDR1 SGHRS and CDR2 YFSETQ. The CDR3 has 15 residues. Sample: peripheral blood. The chain has TRBV5-1 and TRBJ2-7; D possibly corresponds to TRBD1 (6 bases). The source of this sequence is a woman between 25 and 40 years old with acute or convalescent COVID-19. CDR3 bases: TGCGCCAGCAGCTTCCGCCGGGACACCTCCTACGAGCAGTACTTC. As protein: CASSFRRDTSYEQYF.